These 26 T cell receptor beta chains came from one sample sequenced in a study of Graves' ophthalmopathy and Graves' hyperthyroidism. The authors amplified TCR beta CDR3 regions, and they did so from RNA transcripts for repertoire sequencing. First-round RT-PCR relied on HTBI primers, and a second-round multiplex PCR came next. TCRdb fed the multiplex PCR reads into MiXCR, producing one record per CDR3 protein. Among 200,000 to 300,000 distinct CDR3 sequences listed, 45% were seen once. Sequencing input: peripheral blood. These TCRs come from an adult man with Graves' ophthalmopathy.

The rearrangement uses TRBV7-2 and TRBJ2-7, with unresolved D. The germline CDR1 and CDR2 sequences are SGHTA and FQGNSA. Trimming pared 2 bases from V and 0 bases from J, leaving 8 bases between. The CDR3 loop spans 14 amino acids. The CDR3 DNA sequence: TGTGCCAGCAGCTTACACCCCGCCTCCTACGAGCAGTACTTC. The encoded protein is CASSLHPASYEQYF.

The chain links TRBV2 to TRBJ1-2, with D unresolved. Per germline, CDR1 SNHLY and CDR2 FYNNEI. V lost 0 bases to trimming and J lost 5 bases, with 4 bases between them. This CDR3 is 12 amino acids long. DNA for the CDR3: TGTGCCAGCAGTGAAGCGCTTTATGGCTACACCTTC. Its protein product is CASSEALYGYTF.

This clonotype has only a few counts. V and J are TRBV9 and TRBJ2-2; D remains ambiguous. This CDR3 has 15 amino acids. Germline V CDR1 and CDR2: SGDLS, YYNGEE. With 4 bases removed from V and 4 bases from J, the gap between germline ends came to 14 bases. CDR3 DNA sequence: TGTGCCAGCAGCTCTGCAGTTTCGGGCACCGGGGAGCTGTTTTTT. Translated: CASSSAVSGTGELFF.

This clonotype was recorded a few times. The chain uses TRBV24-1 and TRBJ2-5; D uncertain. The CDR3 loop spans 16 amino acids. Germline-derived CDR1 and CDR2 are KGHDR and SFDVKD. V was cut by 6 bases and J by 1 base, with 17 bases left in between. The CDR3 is CATSSWVATLQETQYF. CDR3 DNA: TGTGCCACCAGTTCTTGGGTGGCGACCCTCCAAGAGACCCAGTACTTC.

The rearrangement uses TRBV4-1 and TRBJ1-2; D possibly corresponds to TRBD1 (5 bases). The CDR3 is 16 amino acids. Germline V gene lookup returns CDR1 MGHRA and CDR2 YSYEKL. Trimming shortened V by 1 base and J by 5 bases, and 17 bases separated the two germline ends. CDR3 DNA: TGCGCCAGCAGCCAAGGTCTCGCAGGGCCTCAGTATGGCTACACCTTC. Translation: CASSQGLAGPQYGYTF.

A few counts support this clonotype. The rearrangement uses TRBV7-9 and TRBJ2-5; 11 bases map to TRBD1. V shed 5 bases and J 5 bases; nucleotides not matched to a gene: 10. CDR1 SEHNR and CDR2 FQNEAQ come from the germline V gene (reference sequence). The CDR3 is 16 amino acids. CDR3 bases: TGTGCCAGCAGCCGTCTACCGGGACAGGGGGTTGAGACCCAGTACTTC. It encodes CASSRLPGQGVETQYF.

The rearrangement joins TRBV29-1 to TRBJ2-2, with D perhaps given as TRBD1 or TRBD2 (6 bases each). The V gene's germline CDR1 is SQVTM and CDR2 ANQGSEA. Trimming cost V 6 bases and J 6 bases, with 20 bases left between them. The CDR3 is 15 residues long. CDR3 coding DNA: TGCAGCGTACAAGGAGGGAAGGAGGGGGCCGGGGAGCTGTTTTTT. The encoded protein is CSVQGGKEGAGELFF.

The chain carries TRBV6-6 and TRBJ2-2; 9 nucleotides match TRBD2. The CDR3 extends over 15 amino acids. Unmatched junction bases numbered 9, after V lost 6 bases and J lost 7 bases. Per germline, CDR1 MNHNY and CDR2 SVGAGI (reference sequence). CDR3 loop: CASSPAGGLVGELFF. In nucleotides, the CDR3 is TGTGCCAGCAGCCCCGCGGGGGGGCTCGTCGGGGAGCTGTTTTTT.

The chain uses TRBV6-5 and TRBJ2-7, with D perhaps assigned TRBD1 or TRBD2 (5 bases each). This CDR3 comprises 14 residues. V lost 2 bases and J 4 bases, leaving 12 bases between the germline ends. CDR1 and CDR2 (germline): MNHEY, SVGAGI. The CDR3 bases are TGTGCCAGCAGTTACCAAGGGGAGCAATACGAGCAGTACTTC. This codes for CASSYQGEQYEQYF.

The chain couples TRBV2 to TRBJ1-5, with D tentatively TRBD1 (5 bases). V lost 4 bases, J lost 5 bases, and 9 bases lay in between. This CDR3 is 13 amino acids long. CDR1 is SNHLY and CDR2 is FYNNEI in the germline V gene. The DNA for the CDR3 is TGTGCCAGCAGTGGGCAGGGTCATCAGCCCCAGCATTTT. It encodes CASSGQGHQPQHF.

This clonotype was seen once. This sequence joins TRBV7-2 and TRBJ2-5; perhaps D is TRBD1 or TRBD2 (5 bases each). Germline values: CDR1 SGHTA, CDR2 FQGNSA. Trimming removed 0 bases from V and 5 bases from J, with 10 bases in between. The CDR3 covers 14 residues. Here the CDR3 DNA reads TGTGCCAGCAGCTTAGCGAGGGGCGGCGAGACCCAGTACTTC. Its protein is CASSLARGGETQYF.

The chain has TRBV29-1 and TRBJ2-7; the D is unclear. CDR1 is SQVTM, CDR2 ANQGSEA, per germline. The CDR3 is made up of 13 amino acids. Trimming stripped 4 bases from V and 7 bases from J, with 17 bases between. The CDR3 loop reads CSVVRAGSVEQYF. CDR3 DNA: TGCAGCGTTGTAAGGGCCGGGTCGGTGGAGCAGTACTTC.

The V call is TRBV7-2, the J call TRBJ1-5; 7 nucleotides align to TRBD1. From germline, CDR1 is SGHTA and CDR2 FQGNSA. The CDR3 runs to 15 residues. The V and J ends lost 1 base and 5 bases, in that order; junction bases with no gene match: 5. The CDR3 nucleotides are TGTGCCAGCAGCTTAGAGGGGGCGAGGTATCAGCCCCAGCATTTT. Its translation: CASSLEGARYQPQHF. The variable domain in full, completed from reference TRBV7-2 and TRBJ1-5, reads GAGVSQSPSNKVTEKGKDVELRCDPISGHTALYWYRQSLGQGLEFLIYFQGNSAPDKSGLPSDRFSAERTGGSVSTLTIQRTQQEDSAVYLCASSLEGARYQPQHFGDGTRLSIL.

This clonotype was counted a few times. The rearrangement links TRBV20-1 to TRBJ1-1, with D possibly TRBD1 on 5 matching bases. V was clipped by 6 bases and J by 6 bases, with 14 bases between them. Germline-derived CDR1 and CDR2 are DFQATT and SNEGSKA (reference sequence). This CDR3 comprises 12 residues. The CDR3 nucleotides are TGCAGTGCCACCGACAGACTCTCTGAAGCTTTCTTT. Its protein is CSATDRLSEAFF.

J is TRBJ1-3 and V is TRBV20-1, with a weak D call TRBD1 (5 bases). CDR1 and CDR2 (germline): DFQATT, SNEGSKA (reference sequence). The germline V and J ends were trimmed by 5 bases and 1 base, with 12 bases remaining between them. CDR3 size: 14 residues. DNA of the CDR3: TGCAGTGCTCCATGGGGCATTTCTGGAAACACCATATATTTT. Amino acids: CSAPWGISGNTIYF.

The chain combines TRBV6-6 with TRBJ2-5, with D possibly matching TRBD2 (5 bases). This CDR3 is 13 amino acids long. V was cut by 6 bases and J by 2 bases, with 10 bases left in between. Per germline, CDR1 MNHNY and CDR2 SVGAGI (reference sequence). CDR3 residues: CASSWPGQETQYF. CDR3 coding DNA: TGTGCCAGCAGCTGGCCGGGACAAGAGACCCAGTACTTC.

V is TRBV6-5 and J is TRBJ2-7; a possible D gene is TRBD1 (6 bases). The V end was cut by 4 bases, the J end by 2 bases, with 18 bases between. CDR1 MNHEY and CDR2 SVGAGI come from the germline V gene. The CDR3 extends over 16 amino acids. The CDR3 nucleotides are TGTGCCAGCAGTTTCGGACAGAAAGTTAGGGCCTACGAGCAGTACTTC. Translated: CASSFGQKVRAYEQYF.

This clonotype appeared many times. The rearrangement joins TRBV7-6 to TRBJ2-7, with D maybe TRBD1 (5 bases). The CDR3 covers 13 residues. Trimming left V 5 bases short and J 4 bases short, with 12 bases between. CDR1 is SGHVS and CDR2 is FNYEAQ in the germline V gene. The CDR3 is CASSTGGQYEQYF. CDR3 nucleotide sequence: TGTGCCAGCAGCACAGGTGGGCAATACGAGCAGTACTTC.

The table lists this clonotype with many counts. CDR3 region: CSVTWTRDTEAFF. Here the CDR3 DNA reads TGCAGCGTTACCTGGACACGAGACACTGAAGCTTTCTTT. The J gene is TRBJ1-1, the V gene TRBV29-1, with a weak D call TRBD1 (5 bases). Trimming took off 5 bases at V and 3 bases at J, with 13 bases between the two ends. CDR1 SQVTM and CDR2 ANQGSEA come from the germline V gene. This CDR3 region has 13 residues.

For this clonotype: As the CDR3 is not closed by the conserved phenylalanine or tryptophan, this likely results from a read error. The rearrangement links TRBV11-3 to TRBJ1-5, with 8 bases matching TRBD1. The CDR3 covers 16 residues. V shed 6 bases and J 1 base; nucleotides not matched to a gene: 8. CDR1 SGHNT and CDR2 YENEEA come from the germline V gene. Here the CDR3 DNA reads TGTGCCAGCAGTTTCCCTGGACAGGGAAGCAATCAGCCCCAGCATATT. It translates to CASSFPGQGSNQPQHI.

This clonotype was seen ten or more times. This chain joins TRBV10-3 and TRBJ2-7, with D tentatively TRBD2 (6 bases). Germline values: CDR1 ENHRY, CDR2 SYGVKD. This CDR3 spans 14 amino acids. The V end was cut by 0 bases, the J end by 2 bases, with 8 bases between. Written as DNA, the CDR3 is TGTGCCATCAGTGAGTCCCTAGCGACCTACGAGCAGTACTTC. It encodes CAISESLATYEQYF.

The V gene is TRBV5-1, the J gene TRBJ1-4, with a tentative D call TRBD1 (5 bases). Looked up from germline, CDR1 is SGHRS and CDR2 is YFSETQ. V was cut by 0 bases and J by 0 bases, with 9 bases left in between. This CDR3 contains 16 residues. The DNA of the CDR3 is TGCGCCAGCAGCTTGGAGGCAGGGCCAACTAATGAAAAACTGTTTTTT. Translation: CASSLEAGPTNEKLFF.

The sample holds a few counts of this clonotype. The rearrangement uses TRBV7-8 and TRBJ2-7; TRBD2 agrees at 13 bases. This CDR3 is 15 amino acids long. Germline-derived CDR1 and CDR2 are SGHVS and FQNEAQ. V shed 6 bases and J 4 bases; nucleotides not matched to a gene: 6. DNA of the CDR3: TGTGCCAGCAGAGCACTAGCGGGAGGGCGGTACGAGCAGTACTTC. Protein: CASRALAGGRYEQYF.

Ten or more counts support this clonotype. Written as DNA, the CDR3 is TGTGCCAGCAGTGAAGGGGGGAACACTGAAGCTTTCTTT. Translated, it gives CASSEGGNTEAFF. The V call is TRBV2, the J call TRBJ1-1; D gene ambiguous. V was cut by 1 base and J by 1 base, with 4 bases left in between. The CDR3 length is 13 residues. Germline values: CDR1 SNHLY, CDR2 FYNNEI.

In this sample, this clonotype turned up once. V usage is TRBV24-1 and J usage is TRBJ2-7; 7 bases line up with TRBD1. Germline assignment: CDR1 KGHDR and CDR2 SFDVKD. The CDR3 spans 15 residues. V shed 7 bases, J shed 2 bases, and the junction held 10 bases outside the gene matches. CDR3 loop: CATSFPGGFAYEQYF. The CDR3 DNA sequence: TGTGCCACCAGCTTTCCAGGGGGTTTTGCCTACGAGCAGTACTTC.

The CDR3: CASSLGPLGGYGYTIYF. DNA of the CDR3: TGTGCCAGCAGTCTGGGACCCTTAGGCGGCTATGGCTACACCATATATTTT. The rearrangement uses TRBV2 and TRBJ1-3; TRBD1 might be the D (5 bases). The CDR3 totals 17 residues. Per the germline V gene, CDR1 is SNHLY and CDR2 is FYNNEI. V was shortened by 5 bases and J by 8 bases, with 25 bases between the two germline ends.